This T cell receptor beta chain was recovered during a study of beta chain features in type 1 diabetes (dated 2018 in TCRdb). Regarding the complete study: Patients and healthy donors did not differ in mean age, gender distribution, total cell number or subset yield. A total of roughly 100,000,000 sorted cells were examined across all samples, and the number of cells per subset was strongly correlated with RNA yield. In the study, TCRB repertoires of sorted circulating CD4+ T cell subsets from recently diagnosed type 1 diabetes patients were compared with those of matched healthy donors. Regulatory and stem cell-like memory subsets were isolated from only 8 patients and roughly eight healthy donors, whereas naive and central memory subsets came from all 30 or so donors. The paper's findings and limits, for the study overall: At VDJ recombination sites, patients with type 1 diabetes made fewer insertions and deleted more nucleotides, a pattern implying thymic rearrangement abnormalities. In all four CD4+ subsets, TCRB CDR3 length was moderately but significantly shorter in type 1 diabetes patients. Sequencing cDNA rather than genomic DNA could over-represent highly expressing activated cells, although activation and CD3 levels did not differ between groups. Naive, central memory and regulatory TCRB repertoires appeared more similar among patients than among healthy donors. PCR might favor shorter templates, but patient and control samples were amplified and corrected together, so any skew would affect both groups equally. Only small numbers of individuals were included in the HLA sub-analyses, which left unresolved whether HLA type had any influence on TCRB rearrangement.

The High Capacity cDNA Reverse Transcription Kit was used to reverse transcribe all of the isolated RNA, meaning that expressed TCRB transcripts were what got sequenced. Deep immunoSEQ sequencing was performed on naive, central memory and regulatory T cell samples, with an average of roughly 3.5 million total reads per sample. Sorted cells were lysed in RLT buffer and RNA was extracted with DNase-treated RNeasy Micro or Mini kits, depending on cell number. To prevent cross-contamination, each cell subset was processed individually, whereas patient and healthy donor samples were processed jointly. Using the immunoSEQ multiplex PCR, TCRB sequences were amplified from cDNA into 87-bp fragments spanning the CDR3 region. Sequencing of the amplicons was performed on the Illumina HiSeq platform. The source study handled its data this way. PCR bias was corrected computationally using synthetic template baselines, and reads within Hamming distance 2 were collapsed, with unmergeable singletons discarded. By aligning reads against IMGT, V, D and J genes, CDR3 length, and insertions or deletions at six rearrangement sites were assigned. Clonotype counts were normalized to sorted cell number within each subset before computing true diversity and Gini coefficients with the tcR R package. The overlap coefficient, calculated on TCRB nucleotide sequences, was used to measure repertoire sharing. Out-of-frame TCRB sequences from naive cells were analyzed to stand in for the pre-selection repertoire. Imported from immuneACCESS, the table was reduced by TCRdb to in-frame sequences with V and J called. These copies leave out some clones; in studies compared against another copy, an unresolved V gene accounts for under half, and the cause of the remainder is not known. That table supplies the V and J calls and clone size; D and trimming were determined from the DNA. This sample gives hundreds of thousands of clones in total; over 13% of them show up just once. The ten largest clones take up 0.035% to 0.045% of the sample.

Details on this clone: Its antigen target is currently unknown. No much larger clonotype is one base removed from it; base qualities were not supplied.

From each donor, a single peripheral blood sample of 95 to 150 mL on average was drawn into heparinised tubes. A BD FACSAria II was used to sort naive, central memory, regulatory and stem cell-like memory CD4+ T cells with a panel that included CD45RO, CCR7, CD25, CD127, CD95 and CD27. Every sorted population had a purity above 95%. PBMCs were separated immediately by Lymphoprep density gradient centrifugation and were stained directly, without being cultured. Samples were stained and sorted in pairs, with one healthy donor and one patient per experiment, so that batch effects were minimized. V loses 0 bases of germline sequence and J loses 9 bases, and the interval between the two ends is 24 bases. Via the germline V gene, CDR1 is SGHRS and CDR2 YFSETQ. The CDR3 sequence holds 17 residues, the cysteine and phenylalanine included. The DNA shown is the 51-base CDR3, in frame from base 1.

This TCR derives from a man aged 18 to 30 with type 1 diabetes. Sequencing was performed on naive CD4+ T cells from blood. The cell subset or site tag for this specimen amounts to: true naive CD4+ T cells. The sequence links TRBV5-1 to TRBJ2-5; TRBD2 might be the D gene, on 6 matching bases. The sequenced DNA is TGCGCCAGCAGCTTGGACCGGACGCGGGGCCGTACCGGGGCCCAGTACTTC. The translation is CASSLDRTRGRTGAQYF.